This passage covers 9 T cell receptor beta chains from one sample sequenced in a study of patients and donors after allogeneic stem cell transplantation. TCRdb re-called the RT-PCR reads through MiXCR, storing one row per CDR3 protein. This repertoire shows 410,000 or so distinct CDR3 sequences, 16% found once; its top ten account for 6% to 8%. The source material was blood, either unsorted or a sorted T cell fraction (not recorded which). Receptor source: a human donor who was either an allogeneic HSCT recipient or a stem cell or donor lymphocyte infusion donor (not recorded which). It is not recorded whose cells these are; they may come from a transplant donor.

This chain connects TRBV2 to TRBJ2-2; D remains ambiguous. Germline V lookup: CDR1 SNHLY, CDR2 FYNNEI. V gave up 8 bases and J gave up 2 bases, with 9 bases separating them. The length of the CDR3 is 13 residues. The CDR3 bases are TGTGCCAGCGCCGGGCGCAACACCGGGGAGCTGTTTTTT. Protein sequence: CASAGRNTGELFF.

This clonotype was counted a few times. The chain joins TRBV29-1 to TRBJ1-1, with D unclear. CDR1 is SQVTM and CDR2 is ANQGSEA in the germline V gene. The length of the CDR3 is 14 residues. V lost 5 bases to trimming and J lost 0 bases, with 13 bases between them. The CDR3 region is CSVYGLGLNTEAFF. The CDR3, as DNA: TGCAGCGTTTACGGGCTAGGGCTGAACACTGAAGCTTTCTTT.

This clonotype has only a few counts. The chain recombines TRBV29-1 with TRBJ1-1; no firm D call. With 7 bases removed from V and 1 base from J, the gap between germline ends came to 10 bases. CDR3 length: 12 amino acids. The germline V gene has CDR1 SQVTM and CDR2 ANQGSEA. Here the CDR3 reads CSADRANTEAFF. CDR3 sequence (DNA): TGCAGCGCCGACCGAGCGAACACTGAAGCTTTCTTT.

V is TRBV12-3 or TRBV12-4 and J is TRBJ2-5; TRBD1 agrees at 7 bases. The V gene end was trimmed by 5 bases and the J gene end by 6 bases; junction bases not matched to a gene: 6. The CDR3 runs to 13 residues. The CDR3 here is CASSTLQGKTQYF. Here the CDR3 DNA reads TGTGCCAGCAGTACCCTACAGGGGAAGACCCAGTACTTC.

This chain connects TRBV5-1 to TRBJ2-6; tentatively, D is TRBD1 (5 bases). The germline V and J ends were trimmed by 4 bases and 0 bases, with 8 bases remaining between them. This CDR3 is 15 amino acids long. Germline V lookup: CDR1 SGHRS, CDR2 YFSETQ. The CDR3 spells CASSPGNSGANVLTF. CDR3 in DNA: TGCGCCAGCAGCCCAGGGAACTCTGGGGCCAACGTCCTGACTTTC.

The V call is TRBV20-1, the J call TRBJ1-5; D might be TRBD1 (5 bases). The V gene lost 3 bases and the J gene lost 3 bases, with 12 bases spanning the gap. There are 14 residues in the CDR3. Germline V CDR1 and CDR2: DFQATT, SNEGSKA (reference sequence). The CDR3 region is CSASRGGDNQPQHF. The CDR3 DNA reads as TGCAGTGCTAGTAGGGGTGGAGACAATCAGCCCCAGCATTTT.

V usage is TRBV19 and J usage is TRBJ2-3; D is possibly TRBD1 (6 bases). Trimming pared 3 bases from V and 4 bases from J, leaving 11 bases between. The CDR3 consists of 14 residues. CDR1 and CDR2 from the germline V gene are LNHDA and SQIVND (reference sequence). The CDR3 spells CASSIGGQPDTQYF. In nucleotides, the CDR3 is TGTGCCAGTAGTATTGGTGGACAGCCAGATACGCAGTATTTT.

The sample holds a few counts of this clonotype. The chain is built from TRBV4-1 and TRBJ2-7; 9 bases align to TRBD1. CDR3 length: 15 residues. Germline V gene data show CDR1 as MGHRA and CDR2 as YSYEKL. The ends lost 2 bases at V and 3 bases at J; junction bases unmatched: 5. The CDR3 spells CASSQIRTGDYEQYF. As DNA, the CDR3 is TGCGCCAGCAGCCAAATCCGGACAGGGGACTACGAGCAGTACTTC.

Comment on this clonotype: Because the CDR3 is missing its conserved closing phenylalanine or tryptophan, this is likely a read error. The chain joins TRBV24-1 to TRBJ2-1; 10 positions match TRBD2. The V and J ends lost 5 bases and 3 bases, in that order; junction bases with no gene match: 3. Germline CDR1 and CDR2: KGHDR and SFDVKD. The CDR3 has 15 amino acids. CDR3 sequence: CATSGGTSDYNEQFL. In nucleotides, the CDR3 is TGTGCCACCAGTGGAGGGACTAGCGACTACAATGAGCAGTTCCTC.